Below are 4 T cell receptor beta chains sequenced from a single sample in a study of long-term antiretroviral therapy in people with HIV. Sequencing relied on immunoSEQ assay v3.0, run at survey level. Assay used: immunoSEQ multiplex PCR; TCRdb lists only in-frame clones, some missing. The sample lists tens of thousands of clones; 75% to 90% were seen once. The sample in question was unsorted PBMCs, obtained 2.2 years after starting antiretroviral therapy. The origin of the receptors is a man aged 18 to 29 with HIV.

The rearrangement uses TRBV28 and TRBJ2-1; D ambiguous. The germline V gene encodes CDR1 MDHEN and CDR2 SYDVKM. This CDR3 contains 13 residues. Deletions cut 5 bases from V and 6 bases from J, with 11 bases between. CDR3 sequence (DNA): TGTGCCAGCAGTCTCTTGGAGACCAATGAGCAGTTCTTC. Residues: CASSLLETNEQFF.

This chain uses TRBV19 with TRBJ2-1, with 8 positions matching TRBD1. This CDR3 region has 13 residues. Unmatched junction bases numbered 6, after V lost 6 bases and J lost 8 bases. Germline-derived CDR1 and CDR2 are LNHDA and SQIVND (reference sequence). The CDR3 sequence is CASSRQGRDEQFF. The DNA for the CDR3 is TGTGCCAGTAGCAGACAGGGGAGAGATGAGCAGTTCTTC.

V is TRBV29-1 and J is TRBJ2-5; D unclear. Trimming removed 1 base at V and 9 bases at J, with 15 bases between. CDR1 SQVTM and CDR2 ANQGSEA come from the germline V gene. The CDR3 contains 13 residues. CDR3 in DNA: TGCAGCGTTGAAGCCCGGGTCCCGAAGCCCCAGTACTTC. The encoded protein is CSVEARVPKPQYF.

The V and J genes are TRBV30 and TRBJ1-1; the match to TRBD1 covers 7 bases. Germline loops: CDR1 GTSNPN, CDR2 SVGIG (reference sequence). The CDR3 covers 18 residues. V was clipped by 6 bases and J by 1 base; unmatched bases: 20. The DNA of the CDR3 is TGTGCCTGTGGCGGACACGTGGGGGACAGATCTTGGAACACTGAAGCTTTCTTT. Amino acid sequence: CACGGHVGDRSWNTEAFF.